This T cell receptor beta chain was captured in a study of blood T cells in healthy people across ages. This clonotype was counted only a few times. Its antigen remains unidentified. Using a J-beta primer mix together with a sample-barcoded 5' primer, a second PCR was run for roughly 7 to 12 cycles. Carrying 12 random nucleotides, a template-switch adaptor labeled each individual cDNA molecule. One entry per CDR3 protein results from TCRdb running MiXCR on the 5' RACE reads. The repertoire consists of 1.2 million to 1.5 million distinct CDR3 sequences, with approximately 60% occurring once and the leading ten covering approximately 7%. V was clipped by 3 bases and J by 2 bases, with 11 bases between them. The germline CDR1 and CDR2 sequences are SGHRS and YFSETQ. The CDR3 covers 14 residues. Study-wide findings and caveats: Long-lived donors exceeded aged donors in naive CD4+ cells and diversity.

The sequence came from a man younger than 35 in good health. V gene TRBV5-1 combines with J gene TRBJ1-1; no firm D call. The sample taken for sequencing was blood. The CDR3 protein is CASSSMGSNTEAFF. CDR3 nucleotide sequence: TGCGCCAGCAGCTCAATGGGAAGTAACACTGAAGCTTTCTTT.